One T cell receptor (beta chain) is described in this entry. Antigen: not known. Positive magnetic bead selection isolated CD4+ and CD8+ cells, and flow cytometry checked purity. The data were produced by immunoSEQ multiplex PCR, yet TCRdb's version contains in-frame clones alone and is incomplete. This table has some 10,000 clones, 73% appearing once. This CDR3 contains 17 residues. V lost 6 bases and J lost 0; bases outside the gene matches: 10. In germline, CDR1 is MDHEN, CDR2 SYDVKM. The data were obtained in a study of somatic mutations in cytotoxic T cells in rheumatoid arthritis. Notes on the study in general: Antigens recognized by the expanded CD8+ clones were unknown.

The specimen sequenced was CD8+ T cells sorted from blood. J is TRBJ1-2 and V is TRBV28, with 10 nucleotides matching TRBD1. This sequence was found in a man in his 60s in good health. CDR3 region: CASSPTGGGLSNYGYTF. The CDR3, as DNA: TGTGCCAGCAGCCCGACAGGGGGCGGCCTTTCTAACTATGGCTACACCTTC.